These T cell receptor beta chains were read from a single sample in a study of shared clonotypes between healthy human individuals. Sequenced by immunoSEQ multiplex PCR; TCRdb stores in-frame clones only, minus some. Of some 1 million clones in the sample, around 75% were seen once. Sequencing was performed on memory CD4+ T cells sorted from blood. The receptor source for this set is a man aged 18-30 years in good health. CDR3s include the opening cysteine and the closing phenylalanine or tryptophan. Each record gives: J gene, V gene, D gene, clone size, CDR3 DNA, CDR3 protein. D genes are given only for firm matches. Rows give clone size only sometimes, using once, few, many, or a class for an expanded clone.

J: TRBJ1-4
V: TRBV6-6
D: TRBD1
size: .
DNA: TGTGCCAGCAGTTCAACAGGGGGAAATGAAAAACTGTTTTTT
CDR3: CASSSTGGNEKLFF

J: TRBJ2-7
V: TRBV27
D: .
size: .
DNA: TGTGCCAGCAGTCCTGGACTTGCCTACGAGCAGTACTTC
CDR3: CASSPGLAYEQYF

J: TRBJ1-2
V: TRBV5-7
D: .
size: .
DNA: TGTGCCAGCAGCTTCCCGGGGCGCTTC
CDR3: CASSFPGRF

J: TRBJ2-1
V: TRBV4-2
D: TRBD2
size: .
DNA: TGTGCCAGCAGCCAAGCCGGGACTAGCGGGTATAATGAGCAGTTCTTC
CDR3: CASSQAGTSGYNEQFF

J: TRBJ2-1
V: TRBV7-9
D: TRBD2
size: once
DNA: TGTGCCAGCAGCTTACCCAGCGGGAGGGCCGGGGATGAGCAGTTCTTC
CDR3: CASSLPSGRAGDEQFF

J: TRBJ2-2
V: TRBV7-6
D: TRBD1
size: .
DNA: TGTGCCAGCAGCTTACTCTCTTACAGGGGGGTGAACACCGGGGAGCTGTTTTTT
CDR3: CASSLLSYRGVNTGELFF

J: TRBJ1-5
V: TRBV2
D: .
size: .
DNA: TGTGCCAGCAGCGAGGGCGTACGCGGCAATCAGCCCCAGCATTTT
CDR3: CASSEGVRGNQPQHF

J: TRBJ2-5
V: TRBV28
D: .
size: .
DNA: TGTGCCAGCAGTTTGGGCGGACCTCTGGGGACCCAGTACTTC
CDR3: CASSLGGPLGTQYF

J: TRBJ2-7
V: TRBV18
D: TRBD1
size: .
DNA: TGTGCCAGCTCACCGGGGACAGAGACGTACGAGCAGTACTTC
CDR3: CASSPGTETYEQYF

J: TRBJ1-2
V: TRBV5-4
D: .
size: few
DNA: TGTGCCAGCAGCCCCGGACAGTGGAGTGGCTACACCTTC
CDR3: CASSPGQWSGYTF

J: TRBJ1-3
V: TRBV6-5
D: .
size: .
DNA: TGTGCCAGCAGTTACTCGACCGGGGTTCTTGGAAACACCATATATTTT
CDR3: CASSYSTGVLGNTIYF

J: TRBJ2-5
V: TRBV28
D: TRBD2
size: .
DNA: TGTGCCAGCAGTAGCAGCGGGGCGCTTCAAGAGACCCAGTACTTC
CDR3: CASSSSGALQETQYF

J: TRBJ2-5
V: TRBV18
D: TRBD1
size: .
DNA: TGTGCCAGCTCAACGGACAGGGAGGTAGAGACCCAGTACTTC
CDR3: CASSTDREVETQYF

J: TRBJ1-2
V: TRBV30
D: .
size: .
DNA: TGTGCCGGCGAAGCGGGGATGGCCCACTATGGCTACACCTTC
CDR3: CAGEAGMAHYGYTF

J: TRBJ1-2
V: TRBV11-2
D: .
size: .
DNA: TGTGCCAGCAGCTTAGGACGCCACGCTAACTATGGCTACACCTTC
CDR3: CASSLGRHANYGYTF

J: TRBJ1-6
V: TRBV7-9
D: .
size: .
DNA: TGTGCCAGCAGCCTTCCGGCACAGTATAATTCACCCCTCCACTTT
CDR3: CASSLPAQYNSPLHF

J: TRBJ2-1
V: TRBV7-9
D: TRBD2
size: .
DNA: TGTGCCAGCAGCTCACTAGCGGGGACCTACAATGAGCAGTTCTTC
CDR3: CASSSLAGTYNEQFF

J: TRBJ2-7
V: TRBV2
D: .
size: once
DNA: TGTGCCAGATCCACGGTGCTATCCTACGAGCAGTACTTC
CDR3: CARSTVLSYEQYF

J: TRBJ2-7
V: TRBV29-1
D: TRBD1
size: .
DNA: TGCAGCGTTGTGGACAGGGGCCCGACAAAGCAGTACTTC
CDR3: CSVVDRGPTKQYF

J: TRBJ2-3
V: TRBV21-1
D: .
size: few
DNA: TGTGCCAGCAGCAAGGCTCCTACGCAGTATTTT
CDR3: CASSKAPTQYF

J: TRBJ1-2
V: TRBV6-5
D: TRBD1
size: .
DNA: TGTGCCAGCAGTTCCCGGGACAGGGCTACATCTTATGGCTACACCTTC
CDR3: CASSSRDRATSYGYTF

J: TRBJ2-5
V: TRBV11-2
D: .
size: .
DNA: TGTGCCAGCAGCCACCCCCTAGGGCAGCGGGAGACCCAGTACTTC
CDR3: CASSHPLGQRETQYF

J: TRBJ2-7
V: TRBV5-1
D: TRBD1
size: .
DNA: TGCGCCAGCAGCCCAGGGGACAGGAGTACCTACGAGCAGTACTTC
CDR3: CASSPGDRSTYEQYF

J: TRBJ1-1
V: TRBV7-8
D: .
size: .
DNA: TGTGCCAGCAGCTCCAGAGGAGGGATAGCCACTGAAGCTTTCTTT
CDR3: CASSSRGGIATEAFF

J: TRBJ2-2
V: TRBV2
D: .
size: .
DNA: TGTGCCAGCAGTGCCCGACTACAATCCGGGGAGCTGTTTTTT
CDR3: CASSARLQSGELFF

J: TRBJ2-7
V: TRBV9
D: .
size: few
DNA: TGTGCCAGCAGCGTAGAGGGCTACGAGCAGTACTTC
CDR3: CASSVEGYEQYF

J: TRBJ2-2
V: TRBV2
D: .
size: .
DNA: TGTGCCAGCAGTTTACTACAGGGTAACACCGGGGAGCTGTTTTTT
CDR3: CASSLLQGNTGELFF

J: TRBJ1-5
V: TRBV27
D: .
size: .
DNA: TGTGCCATTGCGGGCTCCTACAATCAGCCCCAGCATTTT
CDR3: CAIAGSYNQPQHF

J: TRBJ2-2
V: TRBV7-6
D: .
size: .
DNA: TGTGCCAGCAGCTTAGAAATAGCGGCGAACACCGGGGAGCTGTTTTTT
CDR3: CASSLEIAANTGELFF

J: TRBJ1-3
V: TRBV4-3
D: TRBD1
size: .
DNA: TGCGCCAGCAGCCCCGGACAGGGGGCTGGAAACACCATATATTTT
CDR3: CASSPGQGAGNTIYF

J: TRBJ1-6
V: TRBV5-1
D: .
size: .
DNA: TGCGCCAGCAGCTTCGACCAGGGGAATTCACCCCTCCACTTT
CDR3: CASSFDQGNSPLHF

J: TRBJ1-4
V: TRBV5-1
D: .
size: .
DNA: TGCGCCAGCAGCTTGAGGGGGAAGGATGAAAAACTGTTTTTT
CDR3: CASSLRGKDEKLFF

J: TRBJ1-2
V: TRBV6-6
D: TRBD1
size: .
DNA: TGTGCCAGCAGTCCTAGGGACAGACCTAACTATGGCTACACCTTC
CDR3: CASSPRDRPNYGYTF

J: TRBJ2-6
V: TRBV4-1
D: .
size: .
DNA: TGCGCCAGCAGCCAGGCCCGGACATCTGGGGCCAACGTCCTGACTTTC
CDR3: CASSQARTSGANVLTF

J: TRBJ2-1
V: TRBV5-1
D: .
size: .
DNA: TGCGCCAGCAGAGATGTGCGGGGGCTGTACTACAATGAGCAGTTCTTC
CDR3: CASRDVRGLYYNEQFF

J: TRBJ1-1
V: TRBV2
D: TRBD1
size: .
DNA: TGTGCCAGCACTGGACAGGGGATGGTGAACACTGAAGCTTTCTTT
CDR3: CASTGQGMVNTEAFF

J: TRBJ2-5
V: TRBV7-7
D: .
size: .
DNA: TGTGCTAGCAGCCGACTAGTTGGGGAGACCCAGTACTTC
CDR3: CASSRLVGETQYF